This T cell receptor (beta chain) is from a study of pediatric ulcerative colitis. Study-wide findings and caveats: Rectal repertoires separated controls, mild-moderate and acute severe colitis. Blood-rectal clonal overlap within each person was significantly higher in ulcerative colitis patients than controls.

Remarks on this clone: Its target is not known.

One to two pinch biopsies were taken from the rectum during colonoscopy. V was clipped by 0 bases and J by 5 bases; unmatched bases: 7. The length of the CDR3 is 16 residues. Germline CDR1 SGDLS, CDR2 YYNGEE. The table came from immunoSEQ multiplex PCR; TCRdb's copy has only in-frame clones and leaves some out. This sample has approximately 38,000 clones, with 60% to 75% found just once. The source material was gut tissue. The sequence derives from a boy aged 5-17 years with severe ulcerative colitis. This sequence joins TRBV9 and TRBJ2-5; 10 bases line up with TRBD1. This CDR3 is CASSVAPTGGRETQYF. CDR3 bases: TGTGCCAGCAGCGTAGCTCCGACAGGGGGCAGGGAGACCCAGTACTTC.